This section outlines one T cell receptor beta chain sequence together with its context. A read error may explain this, as a much larger clone is one base away. Plating of some 200,000 CFSE-labeled responder cells was done together with some 200,000 irradiated, violet-dye-labeled stimulator cells. This specimen comes from a study of graft-versus-host responses after intestinal transplantation. Study in general: Recipients obtained multivisceral, liver-intestinal, or isolated intestinal transplants. Each recipient received anti-thymocyte globulin induction, then tacrolimus and steroids for roughly 3 years. General observations from the study: Present in recipient marrow, GvH clones included some that appeared first in ileum or blood.

Produced via immunoSEQ multiplex PCR; TCRdb's table is partial and in-frame only. Here the sample spans roughly 6,900 clones, 24% being singletons. The length of the CDR3 is 16 residues. CDR1 ENHRY and CDR2 SYGVKD come from the germline V gene. Germline trimming cut 4 bases from V and 4 bases from J; bases unmatched to any gene: 9. The V gene is TRBV10-3, the J gene TRBJ2-5; 10 bases are a match to TRBD2. The receptor was derived from a human patient who was an organ donor for intestinal transplantation. Sample: alloreactive CD8+ T cells from a mixed lymphocyte reaction culture, taken before transplantation. As to subset: CFSE-low proliferating T cells sorted from approximately 6-day pre-transplant mixed lymphocyte reaction (GvH or HvG direction). The CDR3 bases are TGTGCCATCAGTGTGGGGAGGCTAGCGGGAGCAGAGACCCAGTACTTC. It codes for CAISVGRLAGAETQYF.